This T cell receptor beta chain was obtained from a study of shared clonotypes between healthy human individuals. Study overall: Each donor's CD4 naive and CD4 memory cells filled three plates apiece, CD8 naive two, and CD8 memory one.

From germline, CDR1 is SGHTA and CDR2 FQGNSA. With 1 base clipped from V and 9 bases from J, the junction kept 14 bases outside the gene matches. The CDR3 totals 18 residues. All donors were healthy HIV-negative adults lacking recent acute infections or vaccinations. A CD45RA-negative memory subset and a CD45RA+ naive subset were separated from the CD4+ cells. Some clones are missing from TCRdb's copy, which holds only in-frame ones; the method was immunoSEQ multiplex PCR. The table shows 980,000 or so clones, with 76% occurring only once. This TCR was recovered from a man between 18 and 29 years old in good health. What was sequenced was memory CD4+ T cells sorted from blood. Subset meaning: CD45RA-negative fraction. This rearrangement joins TRBV7-2 to TRBJ1-6; 8 nucleotides match TRBD1. CDR3 protein: CASSLGGQGGTRGSPLHF. Here the CDR3 DNA reads TGTGCCAGCAGCTTAGGAGGACAGGGAGGGACCCGGGGTTCACCCCTCCACTTT.